The text below deals with one T cell receptor (beta chain). Its antigen is currently unknown. Healthy donors had no documented immune events, such as infections, while sampled. This entry comes from a study of identifying expanded T cells in peripheral blood. Regarding the study as a whole: Across healthy donors, higher total template counts meant significantly greater approximately two-week count variance. Technical replicates showed around 1.2 changed clones; approximately 2 weeks about 16; four weeks 19.

CDR3 length: 15 residues. Germline assignment: CDR1 SGHNT and CDR2 YYREEE (reference sequence). Trimming took 5 bases from V and 5 from J; bases not matched to a gene: 7. Libraries were prepared by immunoSEQ multiplex PCR; TCRdb keeps only in-frame clonotypes and omits some of them. Of roughly 90,000 clones in the sample, approximately 85% were seen once. Sequencing was performed on blood. The rearrangement links TRBV5-4 to TRBJ2-1; TRBD1 matches at 10 bases. The receptor comes from a person aged 18 to 75 in good health. The CDR3 nucleotides read TGTGCCAGCAGACGACAGGGGGCGACCAACAATGAGCAGTTCTTC. This gives the protein CASRRQGATNNEQFF.